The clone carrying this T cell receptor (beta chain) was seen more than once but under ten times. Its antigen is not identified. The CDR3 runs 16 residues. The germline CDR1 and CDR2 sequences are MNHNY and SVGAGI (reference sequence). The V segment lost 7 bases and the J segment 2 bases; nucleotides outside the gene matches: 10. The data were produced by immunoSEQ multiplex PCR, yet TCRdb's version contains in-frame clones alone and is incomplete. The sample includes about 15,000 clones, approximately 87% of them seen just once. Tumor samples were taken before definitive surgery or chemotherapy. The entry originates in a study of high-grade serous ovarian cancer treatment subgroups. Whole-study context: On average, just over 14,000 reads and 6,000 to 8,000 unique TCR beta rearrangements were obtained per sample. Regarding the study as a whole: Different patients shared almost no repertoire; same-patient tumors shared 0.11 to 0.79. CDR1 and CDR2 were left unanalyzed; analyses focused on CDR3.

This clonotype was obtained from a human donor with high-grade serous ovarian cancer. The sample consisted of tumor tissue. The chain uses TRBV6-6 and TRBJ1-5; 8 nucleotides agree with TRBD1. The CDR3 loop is CASTQRAGQGNQPQHF. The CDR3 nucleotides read TGTGCCAGCACCCAAAGGGCGGGACAGGGCAATCAGCCCCAGCATTTT.